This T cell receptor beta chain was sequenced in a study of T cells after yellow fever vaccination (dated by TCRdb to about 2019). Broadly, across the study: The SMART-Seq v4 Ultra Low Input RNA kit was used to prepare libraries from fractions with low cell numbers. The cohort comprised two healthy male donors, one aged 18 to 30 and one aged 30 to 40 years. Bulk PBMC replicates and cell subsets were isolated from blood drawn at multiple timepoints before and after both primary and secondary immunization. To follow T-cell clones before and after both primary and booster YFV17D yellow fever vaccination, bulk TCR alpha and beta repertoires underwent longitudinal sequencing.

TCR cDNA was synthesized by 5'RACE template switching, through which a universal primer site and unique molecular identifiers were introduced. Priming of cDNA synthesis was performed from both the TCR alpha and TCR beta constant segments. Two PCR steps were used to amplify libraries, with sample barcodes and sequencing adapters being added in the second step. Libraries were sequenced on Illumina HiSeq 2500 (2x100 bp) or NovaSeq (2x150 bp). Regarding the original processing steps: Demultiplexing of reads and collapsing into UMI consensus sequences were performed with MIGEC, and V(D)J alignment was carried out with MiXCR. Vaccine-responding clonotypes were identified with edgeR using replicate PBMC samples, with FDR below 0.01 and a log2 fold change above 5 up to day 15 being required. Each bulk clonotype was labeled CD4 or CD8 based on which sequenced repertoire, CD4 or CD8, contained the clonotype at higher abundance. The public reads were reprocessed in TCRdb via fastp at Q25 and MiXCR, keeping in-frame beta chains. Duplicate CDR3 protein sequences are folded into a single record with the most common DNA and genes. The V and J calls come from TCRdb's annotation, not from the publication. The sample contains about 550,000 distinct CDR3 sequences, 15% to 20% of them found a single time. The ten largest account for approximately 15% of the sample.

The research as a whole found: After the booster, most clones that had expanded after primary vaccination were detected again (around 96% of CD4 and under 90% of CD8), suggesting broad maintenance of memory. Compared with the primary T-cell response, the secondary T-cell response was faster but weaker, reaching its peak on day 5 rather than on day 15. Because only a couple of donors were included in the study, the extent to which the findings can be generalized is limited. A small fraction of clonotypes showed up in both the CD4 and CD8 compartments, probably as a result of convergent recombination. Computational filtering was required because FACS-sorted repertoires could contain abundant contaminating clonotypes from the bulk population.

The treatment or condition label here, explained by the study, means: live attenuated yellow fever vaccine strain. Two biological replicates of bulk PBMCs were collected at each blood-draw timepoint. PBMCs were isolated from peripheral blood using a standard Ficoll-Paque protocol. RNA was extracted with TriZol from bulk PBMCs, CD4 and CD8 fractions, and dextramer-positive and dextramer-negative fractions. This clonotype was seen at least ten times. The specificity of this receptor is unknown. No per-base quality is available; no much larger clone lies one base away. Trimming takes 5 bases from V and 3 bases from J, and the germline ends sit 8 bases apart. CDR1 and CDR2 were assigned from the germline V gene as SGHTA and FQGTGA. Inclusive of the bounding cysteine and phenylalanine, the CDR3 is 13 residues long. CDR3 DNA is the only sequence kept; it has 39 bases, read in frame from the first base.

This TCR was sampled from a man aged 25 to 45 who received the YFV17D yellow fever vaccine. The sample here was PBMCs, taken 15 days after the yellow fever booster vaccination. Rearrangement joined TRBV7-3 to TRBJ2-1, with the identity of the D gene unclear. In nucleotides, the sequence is TGTGCCAGCAGCCCTGGAATCTACAATGAGCAGTTCTTC. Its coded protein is CASSPGIYNEQFF.